This TCR beta chain is drawn from a study of blood T cell repertoires in COVID-19 (TCRdb year 2020). Turning to the overall study: The collaborator samples originated in the United States, Italy and Spain and spanned the acute and convalescent phases of COVID-19. Where available, HLA class I and class II types were obtained from metadata supplied by the sample provider rather than from assay-based typing. The prospective study material was composed of cDNA or gDNA derived from T cells, B-cell-depleted T cells, or PBMCs. The dataset comprised deeply sampled blood TCRbeta repertoires from subjects exposed to, actively infected with, or recovered from COVID-19. Nearly every sample came with metadata listing a de-identified subject ID, COVID-19 status, age in years and sex. The samples were drawn from the first 160 participants of the ongoing ImmuneRACE study and from 1,254 subjects provided by 6 global collaborators. A freely available public database, intended as a resource for researchers studying the immune response to SARS-CoV-2, is where the repertoires were released.

At one collaborating source in Seattle, patients were enrolled during active infection and were followed longitudinally through the course of disease. Each collaborating institution followed its own protocols to collect whole blood in K2EDTA tubes. For TCRbeta analysis, collaborators shipped samples as frozen whole blood, isolated PBMCs, or DNA extracted from either of those sample types. TCRbeta CDR3 regions were amplified from genomic DNA using the immunoSEQ Assay, a bias-controlled multiplex PCR. The source study handled its data this way. The number of nucleated cells in each sample was estimated by amplification of reference gene primers within the assay. To quantify the absolute abundance of each unique TCRbeta CDR3 rearrangement, sequence reads were collapsed and filtered. For each sample, productive Simpson clonality was calculated by taking the square root of Simpson's diversity index across productive rearrangements. This immuneACCESS table, as held by TCRdb, lists in-frame sequences with V and J called but not all clones. Of the missing ones, under half trace to an unresolved V gene in checked studies; the others have no known cause. The V and J calls and clone size are taken from that table; D and trimming were inferred from the DNA. The sample has around 150,000 clones on record, 80% to 90% of them singletons. The top ten hold about 9.3% of the sample.

What the authors observed across the whole study: Clinical and demographic metadata were provided uncurated, with the amount varying by source and participant.

The germline V gene (reference sequence) gives CDR1 as LNHDA and CDR2 as SQIVND. V is pruned by 4 bases and J by 3 bases, leaving 5 bases of the junction without a gene match. The CDR3 numbers 15 residues from cysteine through phenylalanine. The read is trimmed to its CDR3 DNA, 45 bases read in frame from base 1. Note on this clone: No cognate antigen has been identified for it. Base qualities were left out, and no much larger clone turns up one base away.

The source of this sequence is a woman between 65 and 79 years old with COVID-19, enrolled during active disease. The V and J segments used are TRBV19 and TRBJ2-1; 8 central bases correspond to TRBD1. Sequenced input: peripheral blood. The CDR3 protein is CASSRLDRDYNEQFF. The DNA sequence is TGTGCCAGTAGTAGACTGGACAGGGACTACAATGAGCAGTTCTTC.